Shown below are 24 T cell receptor beta chains from a single sample sequenced in a study of regulatory T cells in long-lasting Graves disease. The TCR beta library used iRepertoire HTBI primers with Arm-PCR amplification of CDR3. TCRdb reprocessed the multiplex PCR reads via MiXCR and lists one record per CDR3 protein. Of around 250,000 distinct CDR3 sequences listed, around a sixth are singletons. Time point: newly diagnosed GD, antithyroid drugs for less than 3 months. Researchers made the TCR library from RNA that was extracted from PBMCs. This sample was shared with a second study, whose subject was T cells in Graves' hyperthyroidism and ophthalmopathy.

Sequenced here: peripheral blood mononuclear cells (PBMCs), sampled at new diagnosis, from a patient treated with antithyroid drugs. The receptors were gathered from a woman younger than 45 with Graves disease.

This clonotype occurred many times. The J gene is TRBJ2-5, the V gene TRBV9; perhaps D is TRBD1 or TRBD2 (5 bases each). Trimming removed 3 bases from V and 5 bases from J, with 14 bases in between. CDR1 and CDR2 (germline): SGDLS, YYNGEE. The CDR3 covers 14 residues. The CDR3 region has the DNA TGTGCCAGCAGCGGGGACCTCAATAGGGAGACCCAGTACTTC. As protein: CASSGDLNRETQYF.

The CDR3 region has the DNA TGTGCCATCAGTGAGTCGAGCCTGGTCACCTTC. Amino acid sequence: CAISESSLVTF. This chain joins TRBV10-3 and TRBJ1-2; D remains ambiguous. The germline V and J ends were trimmed by 0 bases and 13 bases, with 9 bases remaining between them. The CDR3 is made up of 11 amino acids. CDR1 and CDR2 (germline): ENHRY, SYGVKD.

This clonotype has at least ten counts. The CDR3 spells CASSYSGPGAVHGYTF. DNA for the CDR3: TGTGCCAGCAGTTACTCGGGGCCCGGGGCAGTCCATGGCTACACCTTC. The chain uses TRBV6-5 and TRBJ1-2, with a weak D call TRBD1 (5 bases). V gave up 0 bases and J gave up 6 bases, with 17 bases separating them. The CDR3 consists of 16 residues. CDR1 and CDR2 (germline): MNHEY, SVGAGI.

This clonotype appeared many times. J is TRBJ1-6 and V is TRBV27, with D unresolved. Germline CDR1 MNHEY, CDR2 SMNVEV (reference sequence). V lost 7 bases and J lost 7, with 5 bases in between. The CDR3 totals 11 residues. The CDR3 DNA follows: TGTGCCAGCAAAGGGAATTCACCCCTCCACTTT. This sequence encodes CASKGNSPLHF.

This clonotype came up a few times. V gene TRBV11-2 combines with J gene TRBJ1-5, with D maybe TRBD1 (6 bases). V gave up 3 bases and J gave up 6 bases, with 9 bases separating them. Germline V gene lookup returns CDR1 SGHAT and CDR2 FQNNGV. The CDR3 loop spans 13 amino acids. DNA for the CDR3: TGTGCCAGCAGCTTGGGGGCCGCTCAGCCCCAGCATTTT. It encodes CASSLGAAQPQHF.

Points on this clonotype: Being one base from a much bigger clone, this may be a read error. The CDR3 protein is CASRSPGQGTEKLFF. The DNA for the CDR3 is TGTGCCAGCAGGTCACCGGGACAGGGGACTGAAAAACTGTTTTTT. This rearrangement joins TRBV27 to TRBJ1-4; 10 bases match TRBD1. The CDR3 runs to 15 residues. J lost 7 bases, V lost 6 bases, and 8 bases had no gene match. The germline V gene has CDR1 MNHEY and CDR2 SMNVEV (reference sequence).

In its sample, this clonotype was seen a few times. The V gene is TRBV19, the J gene TRBJ2-1; D uncertain. Germline-derived CDR1 and CDR2 are LNHDA and SQIVND (reference sequence). The CDR3 runs 12 residues. V lost 6 bases, J lost 4 bases, and 7 bases lay in between. DNA of the CDR3: TGTGCCAGTAGGTGGGGTTACAATGAGCAGTTCTTC. Translated, it gives CASRWGYNEQFF.

This clonotype was detected ten times or more. This chain joins TRBV6-5 and TRBJ2-7, with no clear D. V dropped 4 bases and J dropped 4 bases, with 11 bases sitting between them. Looked up from germline, CDR1 is MNHEY and CDR2 is SVGAGI. This CDR3 comprises 13 residues. The CDR3 loop reads CASSFTDPYEQYF. CDR3 sequence (DNA): TGTGCCAGCAGTTTTACCGACCCTTACGAGCAGTACTTC.

The sample holds many counts of this clonotype. V gene TRBV4-1 combines with J gene TRBJ1-2; 9 positions agree with TRBD1. V was pared by 4 bases and J by 6 bases, with 6 bases of the junction left unmatched. The germline gives CDR1 MGHRA, CDR2 YSYEKL. The CDR3 length is 14 residues. CDR3 residues: CASSPPGQGDGYTF. Written as DNA, the CDR3 is TGCGCCAGCAGCCCACCGGGACAGGGAGATGGCTACACCTTC.

This clonotype showed up many times. V and J are TRBV20-1 and TRBJ1-4; D remains ambiguous. Germline-derived CDR1 and CDR2 are DFQATT and SNEGSKA (reference sequence). V lost 3 bases, J lost 11 bases, and 16 bases lay in between. The CDR3 extends over 13 amino acids. As DNA, the CDR3 is TGCAGTGCTAGTTTCGGGGAGTCGAGGAAACTGTTTTTT. Translated, it gives CSASFGESRKLFF.

This clonotype was observed many times. Compared with germline, one end of the junction differs, possibly owing to a read error. The chain joins TRBV20-1 to TRBJ2-1; 9 bases line up with TRBD2. The germline V gene encodes CDR1 DFQATT and CDR2 SNEGSKA (reference sequence). The CDR3 contains 15 residues. The CDR3 DNA is TGCAGTGCTAGGGACTGGCGGGGGGGCTACGATGAGCAGTTCTTC. Its translation: CSARDWRGGYDEQFF.

This clonotype was found many times. The chain employs TRBV18 and TRBJ2-7; 7 positions match TRBD1. The germline V gene has CDR1 KGHSH and CDR2 LQKENI. This CDR3 contains 13 residues. The V segment lost 5 bases and the J segment 4 bases; nucleotides outside the gene matches: 5. The chain's CDR3 is CASSSGTEYEQYF. CDR3 bases: TGTGCCAGCTCATCCGGGACAGAATACGAGCAGTACTTC.

The rearrangement links TRBV12-3 or TRBV12-4 to TRBJ1-2; possible D gene TRBD1, 5 bases. The CDR3 totals 13 residues. Trimming left V 3 bases short and J 3 bases short, with 8 bases between. The CDR3 DNA is TGTGCCAGCAGTTTCTGGGGGTACTATGGCTACACCTTC. It encodes CASSFWGYYGYTF.

This clonotype was picked up many times. The chain has TRBV11-2 and TRBJ1-6; D unclear. Germline V gene data show CDR1 as SGHAT and CDR2 as FQNNGV. The CDR3 is 12 amino acids. The V gene lost 5 bases and the J gene lost 5 bases, with 4 bases spanning the gap. The CDR3 nucleotides are TGTGCCAGCAGCGGCCATAATTCACCCCTCCACTTT. This sequence encodes CASSGHNSPLHF.

In its sample, this clonotype was seen many times. This sequence joins TRBV7-2 and TRBJ1-1; D might be TRBD1 (6 bases). Germline assignment: CDR1 SGHTA and CDR2 FQGNSA. The CDR3 consists of 12 residues. The V end lost 6 bases, the J end lost 5 bases, and 10 bases lay between the germline ends. CDR3 amino acids: CASRLTGTEAFF. CDR3 sequence (DNA): TGTGCCAGCAGACTGACAGGAACTGAAGCTTTCTTT.

At least ten counts were recorded for this clonotype. The V gene is TRBV12-3 or TRBV12-4, the J gene TRBJ1-1; 8 nucleotides align to TRBD1. V was pared by 6 bases and J by 4 bases, with 7 bases of the junction left unmatched. This CDR3 has 14 amino acids. The CDR3 DNA reads as TGTGCCAGCAGCTTTCCAGACAGGGGCACTGAAGCTTTCTTT. Its protein is CASSFPDRGTEAFF.

This clonotype has ten or more counts. The chain recombines TRBV2 with TRBJ1-4; D might be TRBD1 (6 bases). The V gene lost 3 bases and the J gene lost 8 bases, with 22 bases spanning the gap. The length of the CDR3 is 17 residues. Germline V gene lookup returns CDR1 SNHLY and CDR2 FYNNEI. CDR3: CASSDIQGLITEEKLFF. DNA for the CDR3: TGTGCCAGCAGTGATATCCAGGGGCTGATTACGGAGGAAAAACTGTTTTTT.

This clonotype was recorded many times. Sequence at one end of the junction differs from germline and may be a read error. The chain joins TRBV12-5 to TRBJ1-5; possible D gene TRBD1, 5 bases. Germline CDR1 and CDR2: LGHNT and FRNRAP. The CDR3 runs 14 residues. CDR3 nucleotides: TGTGCTAGTGATTTGGTACAGGATCGGCAGCCCCAGCATTTT. It is translated as CASDLVQDRQPQHF. The full variable domain, its missing parts supplied by reference TRBV12-5 and TRBJ1-5, is DARVTQTPRHKVTEMGQEVTMRCQPILGHNTVFWYRQTMMQGLELLAYFRNRAPLDDSGMPKDRFSAEMPDATLATLKIQPSEPRDSAVYFCASDLVQDRQPQHFGDGTRLSIL.

This clonotype was detected ten times or more. CDR3 loop: CSARAQNYEQYF. CDR3 nucleotide sequence: TGCAGTGCTAGAGCTCAGAACTACGAGCAGTACTTC. This chain uses TRBV20-1 with TRBJ2-7; D is uncertain. Germline V gene data show CDR1 as DFQATT and CDR2 as SNEGSKA (reference sequence). V was trimmed by 1 base and J by 3 bases, leaving 7 bases between them. The CDR3 covers 12 residues.

V is TRBV15 and J is TRBJ1-4, with unresolved D. The germline gives CDR1 LNHNV, CDR2 YYDKDF (reference sequence). The V gene lost 3 bases and the J gene lost 7 bases, with 15 bases spanning the gap. CDR3 length: 15 amino acids. As DNA, the CDR3 is TGTGCCACCAGCAGGCCCACGAAAATTGGTGAAAAACTGTTTTTT. It translates to CATSRPTKIGEKLFF.

This clonotype was seen many times. The rearrangement uses TRBV20-1 and TRBJ1-2; 12 bases fit TRBD1. The germline CDR1 and CDR2 sequences are DFQATT and SNEGSKA (reference sequence). The ends lost 3 bases at V and 5 bases at J; junction bases unmatched: 4. CDR3 length: 14 amino acids. DNA of the CDR3: TGCAGTGCTAGTATGGGACAGGGGGCTTATGGCTACACCTTC. Its translation is CSASMGQGAYGYTF.

The V and J genes are TRBV18 and TRBJ2-3, with a possible D match to TRBD2 (5 bases). Germline V gene sequence: CDR1 KGHSH, CDR2 LQKENI. Trimming removed 3 bases at V and 2 bases at J, with 12 bases between. The CDR3 is 15 amino acids. The CDR3 loop is CASSPQSGHTDTQYF. The CDR3 bases are TGTGCCAGCTCACCCCAAAGCGGCCACACAGATACGCAGTATTTT.

This clonotype has ten or more counts. The chain has TRBV4-2 and TRBJ1-4, with 7 positions matching TRBD1. Trimming at V came to 4 bases and at J to 4 bases, leaving 6 bases not matched to a gene. The CDR3 is 15 amino acids. Germline V CDR1 and CDR2: LGHNA, YNFKEQ. DNA for the CDR3: TGTGCCAGCAGCCCATCACAGGGGAATAATGAAAAACTGTTTTTT. It translates to CASSPSQGNNEKLFF.

The rearrangement joins TRBV5-1 to TRBJ2-2; D is undetermined. In germline, CDR1 is SGHRS, CDR2 YFSETQ. The CDR3 is 15 residues long. V was cut by 3 bases and J by 4 bases, with 13 bases left in between. The CDR3 bases are TGCGCCAGCAGCTGGGTGGCGAGGCGCACCGGGGAGCTGTTTTTT. Protein product: CASSWVARRTGELFF.